This is a list of T cell receptor beta chains from one sample in a study of hypomethylating agent response in myelodysplastic syndrome. Data came from immunoSEQ multiplex PCR; TCRdb stores just in-frame clones and leaves some out. The sample carries thousands of clones, roughly nine tenths recorded once. The sequencing used bone marrow, collected before or after starting hypomethylating agent treatment for myelodysplastic syndrome (not recorded which). These receptors were taken from a human donor with myelodysplastic syndrome. CDR3s include the opening cysteine and the closing phenylalanine or tryptophan. Each record gives: J gene, D gene, clone size, V gene, CDR3 DNA, CDR3 protein. A D gene is named only where the DNA matches it firmly. Clone sizes are given selectively: once, few, many, or a class where the clone is expanded.

TRBJ2-7,.,few,TRBV6-1,TGTGCCAGCAGTGAAGGTTTGTACGAGCAGTACTTC,CASSEGLYEQYF
TRBJ2-5,TRBD2,.,TRBV27,TGTGCCAGCAGCCCAGCGGGAGTGGAGACCCAGTACTTC,CASSPAGVETQYF
TRBJ2-3,.,.,TRBV1,TGCACCAGCAGCCGACCCGCTTCACCAGGGACCACAGATACGCAGTATTTT,CTSSRPASPGTTDTQYF
TRBJ2-1,.,once,TRBV10-3,TGTGCCATCAGTGAGTCGAAAGGGCGGAACTACAATGAGCAGTTCTTC,CAISESKGRNYNEQFF
TRBJ2-7,.,.,TRBV6-1,TGTGCCAGCAGGGACGGGCCGAGCTCCTACGAGCAGTACTTC,CASRDGPSSYEQYF
TRBJ1-5,.,.,TRBV28,TGTGCCAGCAGTTTCCGTTTGGGCAGAAGCCATAGCAATCAGCCCCAGCATTTT,CASSFRLGRSHSNQPQHF
TRBJ2-1,TRBD2,.,TRBV6-1,TGTGCCAGCAGTGTTGCACTAGCGAACAATGAGCAGTTCTTC,CASSVALANNEQFF
TRBJ2-1,.,.,TRBV20-1,TGCAGTGCTAACCAGCCCCCCGAGTTCTTC,CSANQPPEFF
TRBJ1-3,.,.,TRBV11-1,TGTGCCAGCAGCCGCAAGAGGCTCGGGGGTACTGGAAACACCATATATTTT,CASSRKRLGGTGNTIYF
TRBJ2-1,TRBD2,.,TRBV5-1,TGCGCCAGCAGCTTGGGAGGACTAGCGGGGGGCCTTCAAAACAATGAGCAGTTCTTC,CASSLGGLAGGLQNNEQFF
TRBJ1-2,.,.,TRBV6-1,TGTGCCAGTCGACAGGTGGGTGGCTACACCTTC,CASRQVGGYTF
TRBJ2-7,.,.,TRBV18,TGTGCCAGCGCCGGGGGGACAACTGACTACGAGCAGTACTTC,CASAGGTTDYEQYF
TRBJ1-2,.,.,TRBV6-5,TGTGCCAGCAGTTCGTTCGGGAATGGCTACACCTTC,CASSSFGNGYTF
TRBJ2-5,TRBD2,.,TRBV7-6,TGTGCCAGCAGCTTAGTTCGGGCCGGGACTAGCGGGATCTCAGAGACCCAGTACTTC,CASSLVRAGTSGISETQYF
TRBJ1-5,.,.,TRBV28,TGTGCCAGCAGTTTCGCAGATAGCAATCAGCCCCAGCATTTT,CASSFADSNQPQHF
TRBJ2-5,.,.,TRBV27,TGTGCCAGCAGTTTAAGGAGACTACAGGACCAAGAGACCCAGTACTTC,CASSLRRLQDQETQYF
TRBJ2-3,TRBD2,.,TRBV10-1,TGCGCCAGCAGTGAGTCGGCGGGGGGGCTGATCCTGATCACAGATACGCAGTATTTT,CASSESAGGLILITDTQYF